Below are 32 T cell receptor beta chains sequenced from a single sample in a study of blood T cell repertoires in COVID-19 (dated by TCRdb to about 2020). The receptor library was made with the immunoSEQ multiplex PCR assay. TCRdb's version of the immuneACCESS table is confined to in-frame rearrangements and falls short of the full clone set. An unresolved V gene accounts for under half of the shortfall where checked; the remainder is of unknown origin. The sample table lists roughly 44,000 clones, roughly 89% of them with a count of one. Under 15% of the sample rests with the top ten. Sample: peripheral blood. The source of these receptors is a man older than 75 with acute or convalescent COVID-19.

The V and J genes are TRBV21-1 and TRBJ2-5; TRBD1 is taken as the D call from the table, unchecked against the DNA. TRBV21-1 is reported as a pseudogene. CDR3 length: 22 residues. The CDR3 loop is CASSTQTGAVPIVQREQETQYF. CDR3 DNA sequence: TGTGCCAGCAGCACTCAGACAGGAGCCGTGCCAATTGTTCAAAGAGAACAAGAGACCCAGTACTTC.

This clone was seen only once. The chain couples TRBV4-1 to TRBJ1-5, with D maybe TRBD1 (5 bases). CDR1 is MGHRA and CDR2 is YSYEKL in the germline V gene. CDR3 length: 19 residues. Between the trimmed V and J ends, which lost 2 bases and 0 bases, there was a span of 20 bases. CDR3 coding DNA: TGCGCCAGCAGCCAATCCACCCTCGGGAGGGGAGATAGCAATCAGCCCCAGCATTTT. Protein sequence: CASSQSTLGRGDSNQPQHF.

The V and J genes are TRBV20-1 and TRBJ2-1, with TRBD2 matching 14 bases. The CDR3 runs 16 residues. V shed 3 bases, J shed 5 bases, and the junction held 6 bases outside the gene matches. CDR1 and CDR2 from the germline V gene are DFQATT and SNEGSKA (reference sequence). The CDR3 reads CSASRLAGGPHNEQFF. CDR3 DNA sequence: TGCAGTGCTAGTAGACTAGCGGGGGGGCCCCACAATGAGCAGTTCTTC.

V usage is TRBV28 and J usage is TRBJ2-3; 8 nucleotides match TRBD2. The CDR3 length is 17 residues. The V gene's germline CDR1 is MDHEN and CDR2 SYDVKM. The V and J ends lost 5 bases and 4 bases, in that order; junction bases with no gene match: 14. CDR3 in amino acids: CASSPPGAGRGADTQYF. The CDR3 coding sequence is TGTGCCAGCAGTCCCCCGGGGGCCGGGAGGGGTGCAGATACGCAGTATTTT.

This chain uses TRBV7-9 with TRBJ2-1, with D uncertain. CDR1 is SEHNR, CDR2 FQNEAQ, per germline (reference sequence). CDR3 length equals 14 residues. V lost 2 bases to trimming and J lost 8 bases, with 13 bases between them. The CDR3 sequence: CASSLLSSVDEQFF. CDR3 sequence (DNA): TGTGCCAGCAGCTTATTGTCATCGGTGGATGAGCAGTTCTTC.

This chain links TRBV27 with TRBJ2-3; D might be TRBD2 (5 bases). The CDR3 is made up of 16 amino acids. V gave up 0 bases and J gave up 0 bases, with 10 bases separating them. The germline V gene encodes CDR1 MNHEY and CDR2 SMNVEV (reference sequence). CDR3 loop: CASSLSRDGSTDTQYF. CDR3 coding DNA: TGTGCCAGCAGTTTATCTCGGGATGGTAGCACAGATACGCAGTATTTT.

This rearrangement joins TRBV11-2 to TRBJ1-1; the match to TRBD1 covers 7 bases. CDR1 and CDR2 from the germline V gene are SGHAT and FQNNGV. The CDR3 covers 13 residues. The J segment lost 7 bases and the V segment lost 1 base, leaving 3 bases of the junction unmatched. Here the CDR3 DNA reads TGTGCCAGCAGCTTAGCCCGACAGGGTGAAGCTTTCTTT. Translated: CASSLARQGEAFF.

This rearrangement joins TRBV10-3 to TRBJ1-2; 8 bases align to TRBD1. V was pared by 6 bases and J by 8 bases, with 8 bases of the junction left unmatched. Germline CDR1 reads ENHRY; CDR2 reads SYGVKD. The CDR3 runs 13 residues. CDR3 nucleotides: TGTGCCATCAGCCAAGGACAGGGTGGCGGCTACACCTTC. Translating gives CAISQGQGGGYTF.

The gene calls are TRBV18 and TRBJ1-1; no definite D call. This CDR3 has 14 amino acids. The V gene lost 3 bases and the J gene lost 5 bases, with 13 bases spanning the gap. CDR1 and CDR2 from the germline V gene are KGHSH and LQKENI. CDR3 sequence reads: CASSPPVPRTEAFF. The CDR3 nucleotides are TGTGCCAGCTCACCGCCAGTTCCTAGGACTGAAGCTTTCTTT. Looking up the rest from reference TRBV18 and TRBJ1-1 gives the full variable domain: NAGVMQNPRHLVRRRGQEARLRCSPMKGHSHVYWYRQLPEEGLKFMVYLQKENIIDESGMPKERFSAEFPKEGPSILRIQQVVRGDSAAYFCASSPPVPRTEAFFGQGTRLTVV.

This chain joins TRBV7-9 and TRBJ2-5; 7 bases are shared with TRBD1. Germline CDR1 SEHNR, CDR2 FQNEAQ (reference sequence). This CDR3 has 15 residues. V was pared by 3 bases and J by 4 bases, with 8 bases of the junction left unmatched. Written as DNA, the CDR3 is TGTGCCAGCAGCTTGGGGAGACAGGGCCTAGAGACCCAGTACTTC. Residues: CASSLGRQGLETQYF.

The V call is TRBV7-3, the J call TRBJ2-5; a weak D match, TRBD1 (5 bases). The CDR3 runs 15 residues. V was cut by 2 bases and J by 5 bases, with 15 bases left in between. CDR1 is SGHTA, CDR2 FQGTGA, per germline. CDR3: CASSLYAGNTETQYF. Here the CDR3 DNA reads TGTGCCAGCAGCTTATATGCAGGGAATACGGAGACCCAGTACTTC.

This rearrangement joins TRBV4-1 to TRBJ2-7; D is ambiguous. CDR3 length equals 14 residues. Germline lookup yields CDR1 MGHRA and CDR2 YSYEKL. V was shortened by 1 base and J by 3 bases, with 10 bases between the two germline ends. The CDR3 sequence: CASSQGALVYEQYF. Here the CDR3 DNA reads TGCGCCAGCAGCCAAGGGGCATTAGTCTACGAGCAGTACTTC.

This clone came up once. The chain has TRBV6-5 and TRBJ1-6; the match to TRBD1 covers 9 bases. The CDR3 covers 15 residues. V lost 5 bases and J lost 8; bases outside the gene matches: 7. Germline V gene data show CDR1 as MNHEY and CDR2 as SVGAGI. The CDR3 protein is CASSPRDRVHSPLHF. The DNA of the CDR3 is TGTGCCAGCAGTCCCCGGGACAGGGTACATTCACCCCTCCACTTT.

This clone appeared once. The gene calls are TRBV3-1 (or the pseudogene TRBV3-2) and TRBJ1-6; 10 positions match TRBD1. The germline V gene encodes CDR1 LGHDT and CDR2 YNNKEL (reference sequence). Trimming cost V 4 bases and J 11 bases; bases outside gene matches: 8. This CDR3 spans 15 amino acids. The DNA of the CDR3 is TGTGCCAGCAGCCTAGGGACAGGGGACCCGGCACCCCTCCACTTT. Its translation: CASSLGTGDPAPLHF.

In DNA form, the CDR3 reads TGTGCCCCAAGGCGGGGGGTCGCGTCTGGAAACACCATATATTTT. Translating it yields CAPRRGVASGNTIYF. The V call is TRBV7-6, the J call TRBJ1-3, with D perhaps TRBD1 (5 bases). This CDR3 has 15 residues. V lost 11 bases and J 1 base, leaving 18 bases between the germline ends. CDR1 and CDR2 (germline): SGHVS, FNYEAQ.

The chain couples TRBV19 to TRBJ2-7, with 14 bases lining up with TRBD2. The ends lost 6 bases at V and 2 bases at J; junction bases unmatched: 3. This CDR3 spans 15 amino acids. Germline CDR1 LNHDA, CDR2 SQIVND (reference sequence). CDR3 coding DNA: TGTGCCAGTAGCCGGGGACTAGCGGGGGCCTACGAGCAGTACTTC. It yields the protein CASSRGLAGAYEQYF.

This chain uses TRBV2 with TRBJ2-7, with 7 bases matching TRBD1. Germline V gene data show CDR1 as SNHLY and CDR2 as FYNNEI. This CDR3 is built from 15 residues. After removal of 3 bases from V and 5 bases from J, the junction contained 10 bases not matched to a gene. CDR3 loop: CASSEGQGVYHEQYF. Written as DNA, the CDR3 is TGTGCCAGCAGTGAGGGGCAGGGGGTGTATCACGAGCAGTACTTC. Together with reference TRBV2 and TRBJ2-7, the CDR3 gives the full variable domain: EPEVTQTPSHQVTQMGQEVILRCVPISNHLYFYWYRQILGQKVEFLVSFYNNEISEKSEIFDDQFSVERPDGSNFTLKIRSTKLEDSAMYFCASSEGQGVYHEQYFGPGTRLTVT.

This sequence joins TRBV10-3 and TRBJ1-1; D is perhaps TRBD1 (5 bases). The CDR3 sequence is 15 residues long. CDR1 is ENHRY and CDR2 is SYGVKD in the germline V gene. The germline V and J ends were trimmed by 0 bases and 1 base, with 9 bases remaining between them. In DNA form, the CDR3 reads TGTGCCATCAGTGAGTCGGAGGGGCCGAACACTGAAGCTTTCTTT. Translating gives CAISESEGPNTEAFF.

V and J are TRBV5-6 and TRBJ1-5; 8 bases fit TRBD1. This CDR3 spans 16 amino acids. The germline V gene encodes CDR1 SGHDT and CDR2 YYEEEE. The V gene end was trimmed by 2 bases and the J gene end by 5 bases; junction bases not matched to a gene: 9. The DNA for the CDR3 is TGTGCCAGCAGCTTTAGGACAGGGAGGATGGATCAGCCCCAGCATTTT. Its translation is CASSFRTGRMDQPQHF.

V usage is TRBV20-1 and J usage is TRBJ2-5; 8 bases agree with TRBD1. The CDR3 contains 13 residues. V lost 3 bases, J lost 1 base, and 1 base stayed unmatched. Germline V gives CDR1 DFQATT, CDR2 SNEGSKA (reference sequence). The chain's CDR3 is CSASTGGQETQYF. The CDR3 coding sequence is TGCAGTGCTAGTACAGGGGGCCAAGAGACCCAGTACTTC.

V usage is TRBV7-2 and J usage is TRBJ2-1, with 11 bases identical to TRBD2. V lost 1 base, J lost 6 bases, and 2 bases stayed unmatched. The CDR3 is 15 amino acids. Germline assignment: CDR1 SGHTA and CDR2 FQGNSA. The DNA of the CDR3 is TGTGCCAGCAGCTTAGGGCTAGCGGGGGGCAATGAGCAGTTCTTC. As protein: CASSLGLAGGNEQFF.

The rearrangement joins TRBV19 to TRBJ1-3; 9 nucleotides align to TRBD1. This CDR3 comprises 15 residues. Trimming cost V 6 bases and J 5 bases; bases outside gene matches: 8. Germline V gene lookup returns CDR1 LNHDA and CDR2 SQIVND (reference sequence). CDR3 nucleotides: TGTGCCAGTAGAAGACCGGGACAGGGCCGAAACACCATATATTTT. This sequence encodes CASRRPGQGRNTIYF. The variable domain in full, with the rest retrieved from reference TRBV19 and TRBJ1-3, is DGGITQSPKYLFRKEGQNVTLSCEQNLNHDAMYWYRQDPGQGLRLIYYSQIVNDFQKGDIAEGYSVSREKKESFPLTVTSAQKNPTAFYLCASRRPGQGRNTIYFGEGSWLTVV.

This sequence joins TRBV11-2 and TRBJ2-5; TRBD2 is a possible D gene (7 bases). CDR1 SGHAT and CDR2 FQNNGV come from the germline V gene. The CDR3 has 18 amino acids. Between the trimmed V and J ends, which lost 3 bases and 5 bases, there was a span of 25 bases. The CDR3: CASSFYYPGAGVQETQYF. The CDR3 nucleotides read TGTGCCAGCAGCTTTTACTATCCGGGGGCGGGGGTCCAGGAGACCCAGTACTTC.

This sequence joins TRBV5-1 and TRBJ1-4; 9 positions agree with TRBD1. Per the germline V gene, CDR1 is SGHRS and CDR2 is YFSETQ. This CDR3 is built from 16 residues. J was trimmed by 6 bases and V by 3 bases; bases with no gene match: 9. CDR3: CASSSSGQGGYEKLFF. Here the CDR3 DNA reads TGCGCCAGCAGCTCTTCGGGACAGGGAGGATATGAAAAACTGTTTTTT.

On this clone itself: The junction shows a germline mismatch at one end, possibly a read error. The V gene is TRBV4-2, the J gene TRBJ1-2; TRBD1 agrees at 10 bases. The CDR3 loop spans 16 amino acids. Germline V gene sequence: CDR1 LGHNA, CDR2 YNFKEQ. The CDR3 sequence: CASSQIPGQGNFGYTF. The CDR3 bases are TGTGCCAGCAGCCAGATTCCGGGACAGGGGAACTTTGGCTACACCTTC.

The chain uses TRBV6-4 and TRBJ1-2; D unresolved. The CDR3 consists of 14 residues. CDR1 is MRHNA and CDR2 is SNTAGT in the germline V gene. The V and J ends lost 0 bases and 7 bases respectively, with 12 bases between them. CDR3 in amino acids: CASSDSPGVGGYTF. The CDR3 DNA sequence: TGTGCCAGCAGTGACTCTCCCGGGGTCGGTGGCTACACCTTC.

The J gene is TRBJ1-5, the V gene TRBV27, with 7 bases fitting TRBD1. This CDR3 is built from 13 residues. The junction had 8 bases not matched to a gene; V was cut back by 5 bases and J by 10 bases. The germline gives CDR1 MNHEY, CDR2 SMNVEV (reference sequence). CDR3 protein: CASSREDRAPQHF. For the CDR3, the DNA is TGTGCCAGCAGTAGAGAAGACAGGGCACCCCAGCATTTT.

J is TRBJ2-5 and V is TRBV7-7; 10 nucleotides line up with TRBD1. The germline V gene encodes CDR1 SSHAT and CDR2 FNYEAQ (reference sequence). The trim removed 4 bases at V and 2 bases at J, leaving 4 bases unmatched. The CDR3 runs to 15 residues. In nucleotides, the CDR3 is TGTGCCAGCAGCTCGGGGACAGGGGCACAAGAGACCCAGTACTTC. It yields the protein CASSSGTGAQETQYF. The variable domain in full, with the rest retrieved from reference TRBV7-7 and TRBJ2-5, is GAGVSQSPRYKVTKRGQDVTLRCDPISSHATLYWYQQALGQGPEFLTYFNYEAQPDKSGLPSDRFSAERPEGSISTLTIQRTEQRDSAMYRCASSSGTGAQETQYFGPGTRLLVL.

DNA for the CDR3: TGTGCCAGCAGTACAACCGGGACAGGGATTCTTGGCTACACCTTC. Translated: CASSTTGTGILGYTF. This chain joins TRBV6-5 and TRBJ1-2, with 9 bases lining up with TRBD1. CDR1 MNHEY and CDR2 SVGAGI come from the germline V gene. V was clipped by 5 bases and J by 7 bases; unmatched bases: 11. This CDR3 is built from 15 residues.

V gene TRBV5-1 combines with J gene TRBJ2-1; 9 nucleotides match TRBD2. Germline assignment: CDR1 SGHRS and CDR2 YFSETQ. Trimming cost V 3 bases and J 5 bases; bases outside gene matches: 6. The CDR3 extends over 15 amino acids. In DNA form, the CDR3 reads TGCGCCAGCAGCTCAGTAGCGGGGGCTAACAATGAGCAGTTCTTC. It encodes CASSSVAGANNEQFF.

The gene calls are TRBV2 and TRBJ1-1; D gene unclear. The germline gives CDR1 SNHLY, CDR2 FYNNEI. V was trimmed by 6 bases and J by 1 base, leaving 6 bases between them. CDR3 size: 12 residues. The CDR3 is CASRSGNTEAFF. The CDR3 DNA reads TGTGCCAGCAGGTCAGGGAACACTGAAGCTTTCTTT. Combining the CDR3 with reference TRBV2 and TRBJ1-1 gives the whole variable domain EPEVTQTPSHQVTQMGQEVILRCVPISNHLYFYWYRQILGQKVEFLVSFYNNEISEKSEIFDDQFSVERPDGSNFTLKIRSTKLEDSAMYFCASRSGNTEAFFGQGTRLTVV.

V is TRBV11-1 and J is TRBJ2-5, with 7 bases fitting TRBD1. CDR1 and CDR2 (germline): SGHAT, FQDESV (reference sequence). The CDR3 has 16 residues. V shed 5 bases, J shed 3 bases, and the junction held 12 bases outside the gene matches. CDR3 amino acids: CASSLRTGAKEETQYF. CDR3 coding DNA: TGTGCCAGCAGCCTCCGAACAGGGGCCAAGGAAGAGACCCAGTACTTC.